This T cell receptor beta chain was observed in a study of blood T cell repertoires in COVID-19. About the study: Collection of acute and convalescent COVID-19 samples took place in the United States, Italy and Spain.

Enrollees, about 18 to 95 years old, lived in fewer than 25 US areas. Grouping used clinical history reported by participants in a survey and questionnaire. Only in-frame clones appear in the TCRdb table, and some are missing; sequencing was by immunoSEQ multiplex PCR. The sample carries about 220,000 clones, around 89% recorded once. CDR1 is LNHDA and CDR2 is SQIVND in the germline V gene (reference sequence). With 3 bases removed from V and 0 bases from J, the gap between germline ends came to 18 bases. The CDR3 consists of 18 residues. The material sequenced was PBMCs or T cells enriched from blood (not recorded which). The rearrangement uses TRBV19 and TRBJ2-4; TRBD2 might be the D (6 bases). The TCR was taken from a man aged 30 to 45 who had been exposed to COVID-19. Written as DNA, the CDR3 is TGTGCCAGTAGTATTATGATAGCGGAGAATCTAGCCAAAAACATTCAGTACTTC. Protein sequence: CASSIMIAENLAKNIQYF.